These 17 T cell receptor beta chains were all obtained from the same sample, sequenced in a study of CD4 T cells in relation to SARS-CoV-2 and coronaviruses. Unexposed donor CD4+ T cells date from about 2011-2018, before the COVID-19 pandemic. After about ten days of culture, CD4+ T cells were isolated. Generated by immunoSEQ multiplex PCR, the TCRdb table keeps only in-frame clones and is missing some. The sample holds 25,000 to 30,000 clones, 74% seen once. These TCRs are of unknown antigen specificity. The sequenced material came from CD4+ T cells from PBMCs, cultured in vitro. All receptors derive from a human donor in good health.

The chain joins TRBV7-3 to TRBJ1-6, with 7 bases identical to TRBD1. The germline CDR1 and CDR2 sequences are SGHTA and FQGTGA. The CDR3 contains 13 residues. The ends lost 5 bases at V and 10 bases at J; junction bases unmatched: 5. CDR3 sequence: CASSPQGNSPLHF. The CDR3 DNA reads TGTGCCAGCAGCCCACAGGGGAACTCACCCCTCCACTTT.

This chain connects TRBV3-1 (or the pseudogene TRBV3-2) to TRBJ2-1; TRBD1 agrees at 7 bases. V shed 3 bases, J shed 6 bases, and the junction held 5 bases outside the gene matches. The CDR3 has 14 residues. CDR1 LGHDT and CDR2 YNNKEL come from the germline V gene (reference sequence). The chain's CDR3 is CASSQLDRSNEQFF. The CDR3 region has the DNA TGTGCCAGCAGCCAGCTGGACAGGTCCAATGAGCAGTTCTTC.

This rearrangement joins TRBV19 to TRBJ2-3; no definite D call. Per the germline V gene, CDR1 is LNHDA and CDR2 is SQIVND (reference sequence). The CDR3 covers 14 residues. Trimming pared 6 bases from V and 4 bases from J, leaving 14 bases between. CDR3 loop: CASSSQKSADTQYF. CDR3 in DNA: TGTGCCAGTAGCTCCCAAAAGTCTGCAGATACGCAGTATTTT.

In this sample, this clone turned up once. The chain has TRBV18 and TRBJ2-2; no clear D. V lost 0 bases and J 0 bases, leaving 2 bases between the germline ends. The length of the CDR3 is 14 residues. Per the germline V gene, CDR1 is KGHSH and CDR2 is LQKENI. DNA of the CDR3: TGTGCCAGCTCACCACCGTCGAACACCGGGGAGCTGTTTTTT. Amino acids: CASSPPSNTGELFF. The variable domain in full, completed from reference TRBV18 and TRBJ2-2, reads NAGVMQNPRHLVRRRGQEARLRCSPMKGHSHVYWYRQLPEEGLKFMVYLQKENIIDESGMPKERFSAEFPKEGPSILRIQQVVRGDSAAYFCASSPPSNTGELFFGEGSRLTVL.

This clone showed up just a few times. The chain's CDR3 is CASGTDSNQPQHF. The CDR3 DNA sequence: TGTGCCAGCGGCACAGATAGCAATCAGCCCCAGCATTTT. V gene TRBV12-3 or TRBV12-4 combines with J gene TRBJ1-5; no clear D gene. Trimming removed 8 bases at V and 0 bases at J, with 8 bases between. This CDR3 has 13 amino acids.

The rearrangement uses TRBV7-9 and TRBJ1-6; TRBD1 might be the D (6 bases). CDR3 length equals 12 residues. From germline, CDR1 is SEHNR and CDR2 FQNEAQ (reference sequence). V was pared by 5 bases and J by 11 bases, with 10 bases between. Here the CDR3 DNA reads TGTGCCAGCAGCCTCAGGGGAACACCCCTCCACTTT. Translation: CASSLRGTPLHF.

V gene TRBV5-1 combines with J gene TRBJ2-5; 8 nucleotides align to TRBD1. Germline V gene data show CDR1 as SGHRS and CDR2 as YFSETQ. CDR3 length equals 16 residues. V lost 1 base and J lost 2; bases outside the gene matches: 7. The CDR3 nucleotides read TGCGCCAGCAGCTTGCTCAGGGGGCGCCGGCAAGAGACCCAGTACTTC. Translating it yields CASSLLRGRRQETQYF. The whole variable domain, remainder taken from reference TRBV5-1 and TRBJ2-5, is KAGVTQTPRYLIKTRGQQVTLSCSPISGHRSVSWYQQTPGQGLQFLFEYFSETQRNKGNFPGRFSGRQFSNSRSEMNVSTLELGDSALYLCASSLLRGRRQETQYFGPGTRLLVL.

The chain joins TRBV5-6 to TRBJ2-5; D remains ambiguous. With 4 bases removed from V and 5 bases from J, the gap between germline ends came to 12 bases. CDR1 SGHDT and CDR2 YYEEEE come from the germline V gene. This CDR3 has 13 amino acids. The CDR3 loop is CASSRRLGETQYF. CDR3 nucleotide sequence: TGTGCCAGCAGCCGACGGTTGGGCGAGACCCAGTACTTC.

This clone turned up a few times. V usage is TRBV27 and J usage is TRBJ2-7; TRBD2 matches 13 bases. Trimming removed 3 bases from V and 7 bases from J; junction bases left unmatched: 6. Per germline, CDR1 MNHEY and CDR2 SMNVEV (reference sequence). There are 15 residues in the CDR3. CDR3 bases: TGTGCCAGCAGTTTTTACGGGGGACTAGCGGGGGAGCAGTACTTC. Amino acid sequence: CASSFYGGLAGEQYF.

The chain couples TRBV19 to TRBJ2-7; the D gene is possibly TRBD2 (5 bases). V dropped 5 bases and J dropped 0 bases, with 14 bases sitting between them. The germline V gene has CDR1 LNHDA and CDR2 SQIVND (reference sequence). CDR3 length equals 15 residues. The CDR3 DNA follows: TGTGCCAGTAGTGCCGCCCGGGGTCTCTCCTACGAGCAGTACTTC. Translating it yields CASSAARGLSYEQYF.

This rearrangement joins TRBV5-1 to TRBJ1-3; a weak D match, TRBD1 (5 bases). Germline V gene data show CDR1 as SGHRS and CDR2 as YFSETQ. Trimming took 3 bases from V and 0 from J, leaving 16 bases between them. The CDR3 is 17 amino acids. The CDR3 region is CASSWDSSPSSGNTIYF. For the CDR3, the DNA is TGCGCCAGCAGCTGGGACTCCTCTCCCAGCTCTGGAAACACCATATATTTT.

The gene calls are TRBV6-5 and TRBJ2-3; D remains unclear. CDR3 length: 12 residues. In germline, CDR1 is MNHEY, CDR2 SVGAGI. The V end lost 5 bases, the J end lost 4 bases, and 7 bases lay between the germline ends. The CDR3 DNA is TGTGCCAGCAGTCCCCCCTCAGATACGCAGTATTTT. As protein: CASSPPSDTQYF.

The chain is built from TRBV3-1 (or the pseudogene TRBV3-2) and TRBJ2-7, with 8 positions matching TRBD2. The CDR3 is 14 residues long. The junction had 7 bases not matched to a gene; V was cut back by 4 bases and J by 5 bases. The germline V gene encodes CDR1 LGHDT and CDR2 YNNKEL (reference sequence). CDR3 amino acids: CASSLSGSVNEQYF. CDR3 nucleotides: TGTGCCAGCAGCCTCAGCGGGAGTGTGAACGAGCAGTACTTC.

The chain links TRBV9 to TRBJ2-7; 12 bases agree with TRBD2. In germline, CDR1 is SGDLS, CDR2 YYNGEE. This CDR3 region has 13 residues. Trimming removed 2 bases from V and 7 bases from J; junction bases left unmatched: 1. CDR3 sequence (DNA): TGTGCCAGCAGCGTTGGGACTAGCGGGGAGCAGTACTTC. It codes for CASSVGTSGEQYF.

The chain uses TRBV7-9 and TRBJ1-6; D might be TRBD1 (5 bases). The V end lost 2 bases, the J end lost 6 bases, and 11 bases lay between the germline ends. In germline, CDR1 is SEHNR, CDR2 FQNEAQ (reference sequence). CDR3 length equals 15 residues. CDR3 DNA sequence: TGTGCCAGCAGCTTAAAAGGGGACGGTAATTCACCCCTCCACTTT. Translation gives CASSLKGDGNSPLHF.

This rearrangement joins TRBV7-9 to TRBJ2-7; D may be TRBD2 (5 bases). From germline, CDR1 is SEHNR and CDR2 FQNEAQ (reference sequence). V was shortened by 5 bases and J by 5 bases, with 13 bases between the two germline ends. CDR3 size: 13 residues. The CDR3 protein is CASSGGRVHEQYF. DNA for the CDR3: TGTGCCAGCAGCGGAGGAAGGGTCCACGAGCAGTACTTC. Based on the CDR3 plus reference TRBV7-9 and TRBJ2-7, the full variable domain is DTGVSQNPRHKITKRGQNVTFRCDPISEHNRLYWYRQTLGQGPEFLTYFQNEAQLEKSRLLSDRFSAERPKGSFSTLEIQRTEQGDSAMYLCASSGGRVHEQYFGPGTRLTVT.

V usage is TRBV7-2 and J usage is TRBJ2-3, with 11 bases aligning to TRBD2. With V trimmed by 5 bases and J by 2 bases, 15 bases remained unmatched. Germline V gene data show CDR1 as SGHTA and CDR2 as FQGNSA. The CDR3 extends over 19 amino acids. CDR3 sequence reads: CASSRNGFASGGFTDTQYF. As DNA, the CDR3 is TGTGCCAGCAGCAGGAACGGGTTTGCTAGCGGGGGGTTCACAGATACGCAGTATTTT.